This entry concerns a single TCR beta chain. Its antigen is currently unknown. The sample originates from a study of vaccination and CD4 T cells after COVID-19. For the study at large: A positive SARS-CoV-2 nasal swab PCR result was recorded for each convalescent patient; about ten were mild and one severe.

The sample's treatment: roughly 11-day PBMC culture with coronavirus spike peptide pools or control peptides (ViraFEST assay). Some 2 million PBMCs were grown per well alongside about 10 IU/ml IL-2 and roughly 10 ug/ml peptide pools. With the Oncomine TCR Beta short-read assay, DNA from cultured CD4+ T cells was sequenced. MiXCR was run by TCRdb on the PCR reads, yielding one entry per CDR3 protein. This table holds more than 20,000 distinct CDR3 sequences, roughly 40% found once. In germline, CDR1 is SGHVS, CDR2 FNYEAQ. This CDR3 is built from 15 residues. V was pared by 1 base and J by 2 bases, with 10 bases between.

The TCR sequence derives from a human donor who had recovered from COVID-19. The specimen sequenced was CD4+ T cells from blood, cultured in vitro. The V call is TRBV7-6, the J call TRBJ2-3; unclear D gene. In DNA, the CDR3 is TGTGCCAGCAGCTTAGTTGGATCCCCCACAGATACGCAGTATTTT. The encoded protein is CASSLVGSPTDTQYF.